The 24 T cell receptor beta chains presented below share a single source sample, sequenced in a study of cytomegalovirus exposure and HLA in healthy donors. The PCR contained 60 Vbeta and 13 Jbeta primers. Here immunoSEQ multiplex PCR was the method, and the copy in TCRdb shows in-frame clones only, minus some. The sample has fewer than 180,000 clones, approximately 60% seen once. Sequencing was performed on PBMCs. These receptor sequences come from a woman aged 60-75 years in good health and CMV-seropositive.

This clone was seen a handful of times. The chain links TRBV9 to TRBJ1-1, with 7 bases that match TRBD1. The CDR3 has 16 amino acids. Germline V gene data show CDR1 as SGDLS and CDR2 as YYNGEE. V dropped 3 bases and J dropped 0; count of bases not matched to a gene: 8. The CDR3 sequence is CASSASRDSLNTEAFF. In DNA form, the CDR3 reads TGTGCCAGCAGCGCCTCCCGGGACAGCCTGAACACTGAAGCTTTCTTT.

As DNA, the CDR3 is TGTGCCAGCTCACCTTTTGACAGCCTCTCTGGGGCCAACGTCCTGACTTTC. Amino acid sequence: CASSPFDSLSGANVLTF. V and J are TRBV18 and TRBJ2-6; D might be TRBD1 (5 bases). CDR1 and CDR2 from the germline V gene are KGHSH and LQKENI. Trimming left V 3 bases short and J 0 bases short, with 12 bases between. This CDR3 comprises 17 residues. Looking up the rest from reference TRBV18 and TRBJ2-6 gives the full variable domain: NAGVMQNPRHLVRRRGQEARLRCSPMKGHSHVYWYRQLPEEGLKFMVYLQKENIIDESGMPKERFSAEFPKEGPSILRIQQVVRGDSAAYFCASSPFDSLSGANVLTFGAGSRLTVL.

The V call is TRBV29-1, the J call TRBJ2-2; the D gene is possibly TRBD1 (6 bases). Trimming left V 4 bases short and J 1 base short, with 7 bases between. Per germline, CDR1 SQVTM and CDR2 ANQGSEA. This CDR3 is 13 amino acids long. CDR3 protein: CSVGQENTGELFF. The CDR3 bases are TGCAGCGTTGGACAGGAGAACACCGGGGAGCTGTTTTTT.

The rearrangement links TRBV30 to TRBJ2-5; TRBD1 is a possible D gene (6 bases). This CDR3 spans 15 amino acids. Trimming removed 7 bases at V and 5 bases at J, with 23 bases between. The germline gives CDR1 GTSNPN, CDR2 SVGIG (reference sequence). CDR3 protein: CASYRVLSFRETQYF. The CDR3 bases are TGTGCCTCCTACAGGGTGCTCAGTTTCCGGGAGACCCAGTACTTC.

CDR3: CASGYFEGVRNTGELFF. The CDR3 DNA is TGTGCCAGCGGATACTTCGAGGGAGTTAGGAACACCGGGGAGCTGTTTTTT. The chain uses TRBV28 and TRBJ2-2; a possible D gene is TRBD2 (5 bases). Between the trimmed V and J ends, which lost 8 bases and 1 base, there was a span of 20 bases. CDR1 and CDR2 (germline): MDHEN, SYDVKM. The CDR3 length is 17 residues.

This chain links TRBV28 with TRBJ1-5, with TRBD1 matching over 11 bases. The CDR3 is made up of 17 amino acids. Trimming cost V 8 bases and J 6 bases; bases outside gene matches: 15. Per germline, CDR1 MDHEN and CDR2 SYDVKM. CDR3: CASGLPTGTGGGQPQHF. The CDR3 bases are TGTGCCAGCGGACTCCCGACCGGGACAGGGGGAGGTCAGCCCCAGCATTTT.

The rearrangement uses TRBV11-2 and TRBJ2-1, with 11 positions matching TRBD2. The V gene's germline CDR1 is SGHAT and CDR2 FQNNGV. Trimming removed 0 bases from V and 9 bases from J; junction bases left unmatched: 7. There are 16 residues in the CDR3. In nucleotides, the CDR3 is TGTGCCAGCAGCTTAGATCGACTAGCGGGAATGTCTGAGCAGTTCTTC. It specifies CASSLDRLAGMSEQFF.

The rearrangement joins TRBV4-2 to TRBJ1-2, with a weak D call TRBD1 (5 bases). Germline-derived CDR1 and CDR2 are LGHNA and YNFKEQ. The V gene lost 0 bases and the J gene lost 8 bases, with 13 bases spanning the gap. This CDR3 spans 14 amino acids. CDR3 residues: CASSQDSGVGGYTF. Here the CDR3 DNA reads TGTGCCAGCAGCCAAGATTCGGGGGTTGGCGGCTACACCTTC.

This rearrangement joins TRBV11-2 to TRBJ1-1; tentative D call: TRBD1 (5 bases). CDR1 and CDR2 (germline): SGHAT, FQNNGV. Trimming shortened V by 4 bases and J by 4 bases, and 13 bases separated the two germline ends. The CDR3 extends over 14 amino acids. The CDR3 DNA reads as TGTGCCAGCAGCTCCCTCTTCGGGGGCACTGAAGCTTTCTTT. It codes for CASSSLFGGTEAFF.

The chain uses TRBV28 and TRBJ2-2; weak D call: TRBD1 (6 bases). V was pared by 4 bases and J by 3 bases, with 15 bases between. CDR1 and CDR2 (germline): MDHEN, SYDVKM. The CDR3 is made up of 16 amino acids. The CDR3 DNA sequence: TGTGCCAGCAGTTCCCCAGACAGGCTATACACCGGGGAGCTGTTTTTT. Encoded protein: CASSSPDRLYTGELFF.

This sequence joins TRBV11-1 and TRBJ1-1; maybe TRBD1 (6 bases). Germline CDR1 reads SGHAT; CDR2 reads FQDESV (reference sequence). With 5 bases removed from V and 2 bases from J, the gap between germline ends came to 9 bases. This CDR3 spans 13 amino acids. The CDR3 protein is CASSPGVNTEAFF. The CDR3, as DNA: TGTGCCAGCAGCCCAGGGGTAAACACTGAAGCTTTCTTT.

There are a few counts of this clone. The chain combines TRBV2 with TRBJ2-4, with TRBD1 identical over 7 bases. V lost 5 bases, J lost 5 bases, and 6 bases stayed unmatched. This CDR3 is built from 14 residues. Germline values: CDR1 SNHLY, CDR2 FYNNEI. In DNA, the CDR3 is TGTGCCAGCAGTCTACAGGGGTTCCAAAACATTCAGTACTTC. Amino acids: CASSLQGFQNIQYF.

This clone occurred a few times. Other nucleotide sequences in the sample specify the same CDR3. This rearrangement joins TRBV6-6 to TRBJ1-1; D unclear. Germline V gives CDR1 MNHNY, CDR2 SVGAGI (reference sequence). V lost 6 bases and J lost 6, with 8 bases in between. CDR3 length equals 11 residues. In DNA form, the CDR3 reads TGTGCCAGCAGATGGGAGGCTGAAGCTTTCTTT. This codes for CASRWEAEAFF.

The chain is built from TRBV11-3 and TRBJ2-1; 9 positions agree with TRBD2. In germline, CDR1 is SGHNT, CDR2 YENEEA. Trimming removed 1 base from V and 7 bases from J; junction bases left unmatched: 5. This CDR3 contains 15 residues. The DNA for the CDR3 is TGTGCCAGCAGCTTAGGGGTAGCGGGAGCTAATGAGCAGTTCTTC. This translates into CASSLGVAGANEQFF. The full variable domain, completed using reference TRBV11-3 and TRBJ2-1, is EAGVVQSPRYKIIEKKQPVAFWCNPISGHNTLYWYLQNLGQGPELLIRYENEEAVDDSQLPKDRFSAERLKGVDSTLKIQPAELGDSAVYLCASSLGVAGANEQFFGPGTRLTVL.

This clone appeared once. This chain uses TRBV7-2 with TRBJ2-7; 11 nucleotides line up with TRBD1. Per the germline V gene, CDR1 is SGHTA and CDR2 is FQGNSA. The ends lost 4 bases at V and 4 bases at J; junction bases unmatched: 3. The CDR3 contains 14 residues. CDR3 sequence reads: CASSWDRGLYEQYF. CDR3 DNA: TGTGCCAGCAGCTGGGACAGGGGGTTATACGAGCAGTACTTC.

The chain uses TRBV5-6 and TRBJ2-2, with D possibly TRBD1 on 6 matching bases. The CDR3 extends over 16 amino acids. Between the trimmed V and J ends, which lost 2 bases and 0 bases, there was a span of 11 bases. Germline V gene sequence: CDR1 SGHDT, CDR2 YYEEEE. DNA of the CDR3: TGTGCCAGCAGCTTTGGCCGACAGGCGAACACCGGGGAGCTGTTTTTT. This sequence encodes CASSFGRQANTGELFF.

This chain uses TRBV7-2 with TRBJ2-1, with TRBD1 identical over 8 bases. Germline loops: CDR1 SGHTA, CDR2 FQGNSA. CDR3 length: 12 amino acids. Losses at the gene ends were 4 bases for V and 8 bases for J; bases not matched to a gene: 1. This CDR3 is CASSSQGDEQFF. The CDR3 coding sequence is TGTGCCAGCAGCTCACAGGGGGATGAGCAGTTCTTC.

V is TRBV13 and J is TRBJ2-1, with 10 bases identical to TRBD2. Germline CDR1 is PRHDT and CDR2 is FYEKMQ (reference sequence). V lost 2 bases, J lost 3 bases, and 7 bases stayed unmatched. The CDR3 is 17 amino acids. The CDR3 nucleotides are TGTGCCAGCAGCTTACAAAGCGGGAGGGCAGTCTACAATGAGCAGTTCTTC. Encoded protein: CASSLQSGRAVYNEQFF.

This clone was found a few times. The V and J genes are TRBV2 and TRBJ1-5; D remains ambiguous. This CDR3 has 15 amino acids. V lost 1 base and J 7 bases, leaving 14 bases between the germline ends. In germline, CDR1 is SNHLY, CDR2 FYNNEI. CDR3 sequence (DNA): TGTGCCAGCAGTGAAGGCTCCGTCCAAAGCCAGCCCCAGCATTTT. As protein: CASSEGSVQSQPQHF.

The chain uses TRBV6-1 and TRBJ1-5, with 7 bases matching TRBD1. CDR1 and CDR2 from the germline V gene are MNHNS and SASEGT. With 7 bases clipped from V and 4 bases from J, the junction kept 4 bases outside the gene matches. This CDR3 spans 13 amino acids. The CDR3 DNA reads TGTGCCAGCAATACAGGGGTGAATCAGCCCCAGCATTTT. Translation gives CASNTGVNQPQHF.

V and J are TRBV18 and TRBJ1-1, with D possibly TRBD1 on 5 matching bases. V lost 5 bases to trimming and J lost 1 base, with 8 bases between them. This CDR3 comprises 13 residues. The germline V gene encodes CDR1 KGHSH and CDR2 LQKENI. The CDR3 bases are TGTGCCAGCTCAACCCAGGGGAACACTGAAGCTTTCTTT. Its translation is CASSTQGNTEAFF. Together with reference TRBV18 and TRBJ1-1, the CDR3 gives the full variable domain: NAGVMQNPRHLVRRRGQEARLRCSPMKGHSHVYWYRQLPEEGLKFMVYLQKENIIDESGMPKERFSAEFPKEGPSILRIQQVVRGDSAAYFCASSTQGNTEAFFGQGTRLTVV.

The V and J genes are TRBV29-1 and TRBJ2-2, with D perhaps matching TRBD2 (5 bases). CDR1 is SQVTM, CDR2 ANQGSEA, per germline. There are 16 residues in the CDR3. Trimming cost V 0 bases and J 0 bases, with 11 bases left between them. The CDR3 reads CSVEEGGRPNTGELFF. The CDR3 DNA reads TGCAGCGTTGAAGAAGGAGGTAGGCCGAACACCGGGGAGCTGTTTTTT.

This chain links TRBV6-5 with TRBJ1-2, with 10 bases identical to TRBD1. V shed 4 bases, J shed 6 bases, and the junction held 5 bases outside the gene matches. The CDR3 is 14 residues long. CDR1 and CDR2 from the germline V gene are MNHEY and SVGAGI. The CDR3 coding sequence is TGTGCCAGCAGTTCCGGGACAGGGGTTAATGGCTACACCTTC. The encoded protein is CASSSGTGVNGYTF.

The J gene is TRBJ1-6, the V gene TRBV7-3, with 10 bases lining up with TRBD1. In germline, CDR1 is SGHTA, CDR2 FQGTGA. Unmatched junction bases numbered 4, after V lost 3 bases and J lost 8 bases. This CDR3 has 15 amino acids. CDR3 coding DNA: TGTGCCAGCAGCTTTTCCGGGACAGGGGATTCACCCCTCCACTTT. Protein sequence: CASSFSGTGDSPLHF.